This T cell receptor (beta chain) was identified during a study of T cell responses to AZD1222 COVID-19 vaccine. Study-level results: Females made up more of the donors, who were largely white British, and clonal diversity may have come out too low.

Note on this clone: No antigen is known for it.

Data came from immunoSEQ multiplex PCR; TCRdb stores just in-frame clones and leaves some out. The profile covers fewer than 150,000 clones, with 85% to 95% appearing a single time and roughly 7% taken by the ten largest. Germline V gene sequence: CDR1 LGHNT, CDR2 FRNRAP. V lost 1 base and J 4 bases, leaving 13 bases between the germline ends. The CDR3 totals 15 residues. J is TRBJ1-2 and V is TRBV12-5; D is unresolved. This TCR was recovered from an adult who received the AZD1222 COVID-19 vaccine. Sample: peripheral blood, taken 28 days after the second AZD1222 dose. In nucleotides, the CDR3 is TGTGCTAGTGGTTTGGGCGGCCGGGCCCTCTATGGCTACACCTTC. Protein: CASGLGGRALYGYTF.